This T cell receptor (beta chain) was identified in a study of blood T cells in healthy people across ages. Study-level results: PBMCs left unsorted prevented a conclusive naive versus antigen-experienced comparison.

Concerning this clonotype: Its antigen remains unknown.

Through a sample-barcoded 5' primer and a J-beta primer mix, a second PCR was run for roughly 6 to 12 cycles. TCRdb called the 5' RACE reads again in MiXCR, with one record for every CDR3 protein. The sample consists of roughly 410,000 distinct CDR3 sequences, roughly half of them appearing once. The CDR3 consists of 17 residues. Germline-derived CDR1 and CDR2 are DFQATT and SNEGSKA (reference sequence). Sample: blood. The receptor comes from a man aged 60-69 years in good health. This chain uses TRBV20-1 with TRBJ2-1, with 8 nucleotides matching TRBD2. Near its end, the DNA agrees better with TRBJ2-7, so the J call may be wrong. CDR3 amino acids: CSARDRPAGGSYNEQYF. CDR3 nucleotides: TGCAGTGCTAGAGATCGTCCGGCGGGGGGCTCCTACAATGAGCAGTACTTC.